The present T cell receptor gamma chain was sequenced within a study of gamma delta lymphoproliferative disorders and STAT genes. In the study overall: Each gamma-chain library started from at least 50 ng of genomic DNA, using the LymphoTrack Dx TCRG Assay.

This clone qualifies as medium-sized. The antigen remains unidentified. The receptor sequences were amplified from genomic DNA of peripheral blood mononuclear cells. All samples were taken off therapy or before therapy. J gave up 6 bases and V 8 bases, and 17 bases lay outside the gene matches. The CDR3 has 15 amino acids. Study-level points and caveats: Nearly all major patient gamma and delta clonotypes were public. Symptomatic patients' major clones used less common gene combinations than indolent patients'.

TCRdb re-processed the multiplex PCR reads via CATT. This table has 2,200 or so gamma-chain clones, roughly 9.8% appearing once. This clonotype was obtained from a human donor with gamma-delta T-cell large granular lymphocyte leukemia. The chain is built from TRGV10 and TRGJ1 or TRGJ2. Here the J gene was assigned by germline matching of the DNA, as TCRdb has none. TRGV10 is reported as an ORF; its role is uncertain. Sequenced: blood. CDR3 coding DNA: TGTGCTGCGTGGGATTGTACGAAGCTTGGTTATAAGAAACTCTTT. It codes for CAAWDCTKLGYKKLF.